Listed below are T cell receptor beta chains from one sample, sequenced in a study of blood T cell repertoires in COVID-19. Data came from immunoSEQ multiplex PCR; TCRdb stores just in-frame clones and leaves some out. The profile shows about 410,000 clones, approximately 90% of them singletons. The specimen sequenced was peripheral blood. The receptors come from a middle-aged woman with COVID-19, enrolled during active disease. The CDR3 runs from the conserved cysteine through the conserved F or W.

J gene: TRBJ2-7; V gene: TRBV3-1/TRBV3-2; CDR3 protein: CASSHAIGTTGSEQYF
J gene: TRBJ1-4; V gene: TRBV6-6; CDR3 protein: CASSRLLLVRFEKLFF
J gene: TRBJ1-2; V gene: TRBV9; CDR3 protein: CASSSSTAIGSTF
J gene: TRBJ1-3; V gene: TRBV6-1; CDR3 protein: CASSEQGFGNTIYF
J gene: TRBJ2-5; V gene: TRBV30; CDR3 protein: CAWSVKPAETQYF
J gene: TRBJ1-2; V gene: TRBV7-2; CDR3 protein: CASSPRQGLGGYTF
J gene: TRBJ2-2; V gene: TRBV24-1; CDR3 protein: CATSDLSGGPGELFF
J gene: TRBJ1-2; V gene: TRBV28; CDR3 protein: CASSLFRGPFPQDPYGYTF
J gene: TRBJ1-2; V gene: TRBV9; CDR3 protein: CASSVVGQGAGGYTF
J gene: TRBJ1-2; V gene: TRBV5-6; CDR3 protein: CASSRSVDRGRNYGYTF
J gene: TRBJ1-1; V gene: TRBV16; CDR3 protein: CASSHPVNTEAFF
J gene: TRBJ1-1; V gene: TRBV6-5; CDR3 protein: CASSYHRQGTEAFF
J gene: TRBJ2-7; V gene: TRBV19; CDR3 protein: CASSIDLEGYEQYF
J gene: TRBJ2-7; V gene: TRBV7-8; CDR3 protein: CASSLGQVDYEQYF
J gene: TRBJ1-1; V gene: TRBV25-1; CDR3 protein: CASQPGHPNTEAFF
J gene: TRBJ2-1; V gene: TRBV7-9; CDR3 protein: CASSPMEGSYNEQFF
J gene: TRBJ1-2; V gene: TRBV5-4; CDR3 protein: CASSLAGGYGYTF
J gene: TRBJ1-2; V gene: TRBV20-1; CDR3 protein: CSASMTGGGRYGYTF
J gene: TRBJ1-6; V gene: TRBV5-1; CDR3 protein: CASSPRQGASYNSPLHF
J gene: TRBJ2-7; V gene: TRBV5-1; CDR3 protein: CASSLSSAGSNYEQYF
J gene: TRBJ2-1; V gene: TRBV19; CDR3 protein: CASSIDGTSGSYNEQFF
J gene: TRBJ2-3; V gene: TRBV7-2; CDR3 protein: CASTGQGSSDTQYF
J gene: TRBJ2-7; V gene: TRBV7-8; CDR3 protein: CASSYGLAGDSYEQYF
J gene: TRBJ1-1; V gene: TRBV28; CDR3 protein: CASSLRRTNTEAFF
J gene: TRBJ2-1; V gene: TRBV4-3; CDR3 protein: CASSQVTQTSLQTTLGNEQFF
J gene: TRBJ2-4; V gene: TRBV27; CDR3 protein: CASKPSGLAKNIQYF